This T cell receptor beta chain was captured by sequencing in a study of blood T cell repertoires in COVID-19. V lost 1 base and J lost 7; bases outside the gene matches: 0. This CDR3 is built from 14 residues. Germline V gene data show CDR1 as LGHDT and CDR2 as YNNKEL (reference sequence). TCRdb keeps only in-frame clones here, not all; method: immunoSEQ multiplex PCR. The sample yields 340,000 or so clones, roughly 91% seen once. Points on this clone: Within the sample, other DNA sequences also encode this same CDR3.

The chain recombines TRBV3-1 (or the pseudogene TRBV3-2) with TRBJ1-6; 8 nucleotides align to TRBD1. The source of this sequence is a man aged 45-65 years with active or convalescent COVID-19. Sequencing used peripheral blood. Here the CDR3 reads CASSQGQGNSPLHF. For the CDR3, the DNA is TGTGCCAGCAGCCAAGGACAGGGGAATTCACCCCTCCACTTT.